Given below is one T cell receptor beta chain in context. No antigen is known for it. Base-call qualities are not available, and no considerably larger clone is one nucleotide away. The collaborating institutions used their own protocols to collect whole blood in K2EDTA tubes. Collaborator samples were shipped for TCRbeta analysis as frozen whole blood, isolated PBMCs, or DNA extracted from either sample type. The immunoSEQ Assay, a bias-controlled multiplex PCR, was used to amplify TCRbeta CDR3 regions from genomic DNA. In the source study's methods: The number of nucleated cells in each sample was estimated by amplification of reference gene primers within the assay. To quantify the absolute abundance of each unique TCRbeta CDR3 rearrangement, sequence reads were collapsed and filtered. Productive Simpson clonality was computed per sample as the square root of Simpson's diversity index over productive rearrangements. This is the immuneACCESS table as TCRdb keeps it, with only in-frame sequences that have V and J called. A part of the clones is gone; compared with another copy, unresolved V genes explain less than half, and the rest is unexplained. V and J calls plus clone size are reproduced from that table; the DNA served to infer D and trimming. The sample records a few hundred thousand clones, roughly 86% of which are singletons. The ten largest account for approximately 13% of the sample.

These data belong to a study of blood T cell repertoires in COVID-19 (dated by TCRdb to about 2020). Some background on the complete study: Samples covering the acute and convalescent phases of COVID-19 were provided by collaborators in the United States, Italy and Spain. Samples were obtained from the ongoing ImmuneRACE study (first 160 participants) and from some 1,300 subjects provided by 6 global collaborators. The dataset comprised deeply sampled blood TCRbeta repertoires from subjects exposed to, actively infected with, or recovered from COVID-19. The repertoires were made available in a free public database intended to serve as a resource for research on the immune response to SARS-CoV-2. Nearly every sample came with metadata listing a de-identified subject ID, COVID-19 status, age in years and sex. The prospective study material was composed of cDNA or gDNA derived from T cells, B-cell-depleted T cells, or PBMCs. Where HLA class I and class II types were available, the types were taken from metadata supplied by the sample provider, not from assay-based typing. General study outcomes and caveats: The amount of clinical and demographic metadata varied by source and participant and was provided uncurated.

At the junction V is shortened by 8 bases and J by 1 base, with 11 bases in between. In the germline V gene, CDR1 corresponds to SNHLY and CDR2 to FYNNEI. The CDR3, cysteine through phenylalanine, is 14 amino acids long. The read is trimmed to its CDR3 DNA, 42 bases read in frame from base 1. The origin of this receptor is a man aged 80 or over with acute or convalescent COVID-19. The sample comprised peripheral blood. The V and J genes are TRBV2 and TRBJ2-2; the D segment could be TRBD1, given 6 matching bases. The DNA is as follows: TGTGCCAGCTCCTTGGGACAGAACACCGGGGAGCTGTTTTTT. Its coded protein is CASSLGQNTGELFF.